This T cell receptor beta chain originates from a study of blood T cell repertoires in COVID-19 (TCRdb year 2020). Concerning the study at large: The collaborator samples originated in the United States, Italy and Spain and spanned the acute and convalescent phases of COVID-19. The repertoires were released in a freely available public database intended as a resource for research on the immune response to SARS-CoV-2. A de-identified subject ID, COVID-19 status, age in years and sex were almost always included in the sample metadata. The material from the prospective study consisted of cDNA or gDNA derived from T cells, B-cell-depleted T cells, or PBMCs. Deeply sampled blood TCRbeta repertoires from subjects exposed to, actively infected with, or recovered from COVID-19 were included in the dataset. Where available, HLA class I and class II types were taken from metadata supplied by the sample provider and were not determined by assay-based typing. Samples came from the ongoing ImmuneRACE study (first 160 participants) plus 1,254 subjects from 6 global collaborators. What the study reported, not specific to this receptor: The amount of clinical and demographic metadata varied by source and participant and was provided uncurated.

Counted from cysteine to phenylalanine, this CDR3 has 13 amino acids. This entry keeps only the CDR3 DNA: 39 bases, framed from base 1. From a lookup of the germline V gene, CDR1 and CDR2 are MGHDK and SYGVNS. V was cut back by 3 bases and J by 2 bases, leaving a gap of 6 bases between them. TCRbeta CDR3 regions were amplified from genomic DNA by means of the immunoSEQ Assay, a bias-controlled multiplex PCR. In the source study's methods: The number of nucleated cells in each sample was estimated from the amplification of reference gene primers within the assay. To quantify the absolute abundance of each unique TCRbeta CDR3 rearrangement, sequence reads were collapsed and filtered. Productive Simpson clonality was computed per sample as the square root of Simpson's diversity index over productive rearrangements. Here the immuneACCESS table is served through TCRdb, limited to in-frame sequences with V and J called. Missing clones are a known gap in these copies; in checked studies unresolved V genes cover under half, and the rest lacks a known reason. V, J and clone size are taken as reported in that table, and D and trimming were inferred from the DNA itself. The sample includes roughly 200,000 clones, with 80% to 90% observed a single time. The top ten clones comprise 9% to 12% of the sample.

Enrolling through a virtual design, the prospective study's participants ranged in age from roughly 18 to 100 years and lived across some 22 United States geographic areas. In the prospective study, cohorts were assigned on the basis of participant-reported clinical history obtained from a screening survey and a study questionnaire. In the prospective study, mobile phlebotomists collected whole blood, serum and a nasopharyngeal or oropharyngeal swab from each participant. Participants in the prospective study had the option to provide additional blood draws and questionnaires over a roughly 2-month period. Before DNA extraction, prospective study blood samples were shipped either frozen or at room temperature. Note on this clone: Its cognate antigen has yet to be identified. It has no much larger one-base neighbor in the sample; base qualities were not kept.

The chain was built from TRBV25-1 and TRBJ2-3; the D segment could be TRBD1, given 5 matching bases. The sequenced sample was PBMCs or T cells enriched from blood (not recorded which). The receptor was isolated from a man in his late teens or twenties with acute COVID-19. CDR3 sequence: CASSEGHTDTQYF. In nucleotide form, the sequence is TGTGCCAGCAGTGAGGGGCACACAGATACGCAGTATTTT. Where the CDR3 stops, the reference TRBV25-1 and TRBJ2-3 genes take over; the full variable domain is EADIYQTPRYLVIGTGKKITLECSQTMGHDKMYWYQQDPGMELHLIHYSYGVNSTEKGDLSSESTVSRIRTEHFPLTLESARPSHTSQYLCASSEGHTDTQYFGPGTRLTVL.